This section outlines one TCR beta chain sequence together with its context. Its antigen is not identified. This CDR3 has 16 residues. In germline, CDR1 is MNHEY, CDR2 SMNVEV (reference sequence). The V end was cut by 5 bases, the J end by 5 bases, with 19 bases between. The data belong to a study of T cell responses to AZD1222 COVID-19 vaccine. Whole-study findings and limits: Mapped onto spike, vaccine-associated CD4 TCRs spanned it and were dominant at 160-218 and 743-854. Unmutated variant regions are reportedly targeted by nearly half of spike-specific TCRs. Repertoires were sampled only after the peak T cell response.

The table came from immunoSEQ multiplex PCR; TCRdb's copy has only in-frame clones and leaves some out. The table includes over 130,000 clones, around nine tenths detected once. The sequence derives from an adult who received the AZD1222 COVID-19 vaccine. This chain joins TRBV27 and TRBJ1-3, with D possibly TRBD1 on 5 matching bases. The sample was peripheral blood, taken 28 days after the second AZD1222 dose. The CDR3 here is CASSPQVGAARNTIYF. The CDR3 coding sequence is TGTGCCAGCAGTCCCCAGGTCGGGGCTGCTAGAAACACCATATATTTT.